A selection of T cell receptor beta chains follows, all from one sample in a study of blood T cells in healthy people across ages. TCRdb reprocessed the 5' RACE reads via MiXCR and lists one record per CDR3 protein. The table has about 940,000 distinct CDR3 sequences, around 49% seen once. Sequencing was done on a sample of blood. The receptors stem from a man aged 25 to 40 in good health. CDR3s include the opening cysteine and the closing phenylalanine or tryptophan. Fields, in order: J gene, V gene, D gene, clone size, CDR3 protein, CDR3 DNA. The D gene is left open where the match is weak. Clone size is stated in some rows and not others, as once, few, many or a class when expanded.

TRBJ2-3,TRBV4-1,TRBD2,few,CASSQDRPSGVTDTQYF,TGCGCCAGCAGCCAAGATAGGCCTAGCGGGGTGACAGATACGCAGTATTTT
TRBJ2-1,TRBV28,-,few,CASSYPSKPGHAPYNEQFF,TGTGCCAGCAGTTACCCATCCAAACCGGGACATGCCCCTTACAATGAGCAGTTCTTC
TRBJ1-2,TRBV7-9,-,-,CASSLQSSPGYTF,TGTGCCAGCAGCTTACAGTCCTCGCCCGGCTACACCTTT
TRBJ2-7,TRBV5-6,-,few,CASSPDWTYEQYF,TGTGCCAGCAGCCCCGACTGGACCTACGAGCAGTACTTC
TRBJ2-6,TRBV20-1,-,once,CSATDSSGANVLTF,TGCAGTGCAACCGACAGCTCTGGGGCCAACGTCCTGACTTTC
TRBJ1-6,TRBV4-2,-,few,CASSQDEGPLHF,TGTGCCAGCAGCCAAGATGAGGGTCCCCTCCACTTT
TRBJ2-3,TRBV28,TRBD2,once,CASSLPVSGGPFDTDTQYF,TGTGCCAGCAGTTTACCGGTTAGCGGGGGCCCCTTCGACACAGATACGCAGTATTTT
TRBJ2-7,TRBV9,TRBD2,-,CASSVNSGVSYEQYF,TGTGCCAGCAGCGTGAATAGCGGGGTCTCCTACGAGCAGTACTTC
TRBJ2-7,TRBV19,TRBD1,-,CASSLQDRAYEQYF,TGTGCCAGTAGTCTCCAGGACAGGGCCTACGAGCAGTACTTC
TRBJ2-3,TRBV5-1,-,once,CASSVLDTDTQYF,TGCGCCAGCAGCGTCCTAGACACAGATACGCAGTATTTT
TRBJ2-1,TRBV11-3,TRBD2,few,CASSWGLGLAGATRYNEQFF,TGTGCCAGCAGCTGGGGGTTAGGACTAGCGGGGGCGACGCGATACAATGAGCAGTTCTTC
TRBJ2-5,TRBV9,TRBD2,-,CASSVEGSGGVQETQYF,TGTGCCAGCAGCGTGGAGGGTAGCGGGGGGGTTCAAGAGACCCAGTACTTC
TRBJ2-3,TRBV20-1,-,-,CSEGSTDTQYF,TGCAGTGAAGGGTCCACAGATACGCAGTATTTT
TRBJ1-5,TRBV10-3,TRBD1,few,CAISESGQGLSSQPQHF,TGTGCCATCAGTGAGTCCGGACAGGGACTTTCGAGTCAGCCCCAGCATTTT
TRBJ1-1,TRBV7-9,-,-,CASSLDGQTMNTEAFF,TGTGCCAGCAGCTTAGATGGTCAGACGATGAACACTGAAGCTTTCTTT
TRBJ1-1,TRBV11-3,-,few,CASSQARENTEAFF,TGTGCCAGCAGCCAGGCCCGGGAGAACACTGAAGCTTTCTTT
TRBJ2-5,TRBV6-5,-,-,CASSTGTVKETQYF,TGTGCCAGCAGTACCGGGACGGTAAAAGAGACCCAGTACTTC
TRBJ1-2,TRBV4-1,-,-,CASSGGQSRNYGYTF,TGCGCCAGCAGCGGAGGACAGAGCAGGAACTATGGCTACACCTTC
TRBJ2-1,TRBV10-3,-,few,CAISEVGNNEQFF,TGTGCCATCAGTGAGGTCGGGAACAATGAGCAGTTCTTC
TRBJ2-7,TRBV7-2,-,many,CASSLRRGRDEQYF,TGTGCCAGCAGCCTTAGAAGGGGGAGAGACGAGCAGTACTTC
TRBJ2-7,TRBV5-1,-,-,CASSVMTGSYEQYF,TGCGCCAGCAGCGTAATGACGGGCTCCTACGAGCAGTACTTC
TRBJ1-1,TRBV18,TRBD1,-,CASSPGQGEAFF,TGTGCCAGCTCACCCGGACAGGGTGAAGCTTTCTTT
TRBJ2-7,TRBV4-2,TRBD2,-,CASSQVSGGALSDEQYF,TGTGCCAGCAGCCAAGTAAGCGGGGGGGCGTTGTCCGACGAGCAGTACTTC
TRBJ2-7,TRBV20-1,TRBD2,-,CSGMEGTSSYNEQYF,TGCAGTGGCATGGAAGGGACTAGCTCCTACAATGAGCAGTACTTC
TRBJ2-3,TRBV6-4,TRBD2,many,CASSDSSGGRDTQYF,TGTGCCAGCAGTGACTCTAGCGGGGGCCGAGATACGCAGTATTTT
TRBJ1-4,TRBV2,-,-,CASSWGESEKLFF,TGTGCCAGCAGTTGGGGGGAATCTGAAAAACTGTTTTTT
TRBJ1-2,TRBV15,-,-,CATSTKTGNYGYTF,TGTGCCACCAGCACCAAAACAGGGAACTATGGCTACACCTTC